This section outlines one T cell receptor (beta chain) sequence together with its context. Its specificity is unknown. Assay: immunoSEQ multiplex PCR; the TCRdb copy retains only in-frame clones and omits some. The data show tens of thousands of clones, about 90% seen once. The sample is drawn from a study of T cell responses to AZD1222 COVID-19 vaccine. Study observations and caveats: It should be noted that donors were predominantly white British and more often female, and clonal diversity was possibly underestimated.

This CDR3 comprises 14 residues. CDR1 LNHDA and CDR2 SQIVND come from the germline V gene (reference sequence). V shed 5 bases and J 3 bases; nucleotides not matched to a gene: 3. The TCR sequence derives from an adult in good health. The source was peripheral blood, collected on day 0 of AZD1222 vaccination. The V gene is TRBV19, the J gene TRBJ2-7, with 11 bases identical to TRBD2. DNA for the CDR3: TGTGCCAGTAGTCTAGCGGGAGGAATCTACGAGCAGTACTTC. Translating it yields CASSLAGGIYEQYF.